The 9 T cell receptor beta chains given below trace back to one sample, sequenced in a study of shared clonotypes between healthy human individuals. Clones were read by immunoSEQ multiplex PCR, and TCRdb kept only the in-frame ones, dropping some. The sample contains roughly 650,000 clones, less than 98% of which appear only once. Sequenced material: naive CD4+ T cells sorted from blood. The subset was: CD45RA+ positively selected. The origin of the receptors is a woman aged 30 to 39 in good health.

The chain has TRBV28 and TRBJ2-3; possibly TRBD2 for D (5 bases). V was pared by 3 bases and J by 4 bases, with 11 bases between. Germline CDR1 MDHEN, CDR2 SYDVKM. This CDR3 is 14 amino acids long. CDR3 bases: TGTGCCAGCAGTTTTTCGGGAAGCGCAGATACGCAGTATTTT. Translated: CASSFSGSADTQYF.

V usage is TRBV5-1 and J usage is TRBJ2-2; D unclear. V dropped 2 bases and J dropped 5 bases, with 13 bases sitting between them. The CDR3 has 15 residues. Germline loops: CDR1 SGHRS, CDR2 YFSETQ. For the CDR3, the DNA is TGCGCCAGCAGCTTAGGCCAGCCCGGGACCGGGGAGCTGTTTTTT. Translating gives CASSLGQPGTGELFF.

The rearrangement joins TRBV2 to TRBJ1-2, with TRBD1 matching over 8 bases. V was pared by 8 bases and J by 6 bases, with 5 bases of the junction left unmatched. The CDR3 is made up of 12 amino acids. Germline CDR1 is SNHLY and CDR2 is FYNNEI. The CDR3 reads CASDRGSHGYTF. CDR3 nucleotide sequence: TGTGCCAGCGACAGGGGAAGTCATGGCTACACCTTC.

This chain joins TRBV27 and TRBJ2-3; tentative D call: TRBD2 (7 bases). The length of the CDR3 is 16 residues. V was clipped by 0 bases and J by 6 bases, with 16 bases between them. The germline CDR1 and CDR2 sequences are MNHEY and SMNVEV (reference sequence). CDR3 in DNA: TGTGCCAGCAGTTTATCCGCCGGGGGGCTTTATGATACGCAGTATTTT. This translates into CASSLSAGGLYDTQYF.

This chain links TRBV9 with TRBJ2-7, with D possibly TRBD1 on 6 matching bases. Germline values: CDR1 SGDLS, CDR2 YYNGEE. V lost 4 bases and J 2 bases, leaving 16 bases between the germline ends. The CDR3 runs 15 residues. This CDR3 reads CASSFGQGIPYEQYF. CDR3 nucleotides: TGTGCCAGCAGCTTTGGTCAGGGGATCCCCTACGAGCAGTACTTC. The whole variable domain, remainder taken from reference TRBV9 and TRBJ2-7, is DSGVTQTPKHLITATGQRVTLRCSPRSGDLSVYWYQQSLDQGLQFLIQYYNGEERAKGNILERFSAQQFPDLHSELNLSSLELGDSALYFCASSFGQGIPYEQYFGPGTRLTVT.

This clone has just one count. The V and J genes are TRBV18 and TRBJ2-1, with 9 bases that match TRBD1. Germline V gene data show CDR1 as KGHSH and CDR2 as LQKENI. Trimming took 3 bases from V and 9 from J; bases not matched to a gene: 9. The CDR3 is 15 residues long. The CDR3 region has the DNA TGTGCCAGCTCACCTCCGCCGGGACAGGGCAGTGAGCAGTTCTTC. Translation: CASSPPPGQGSEQFF.

The chain couples TRBV9 to TRBJ2-1, with a tentative D call TRBD2 (6 bases). With 0 bases removed from V and 9 bases from J, the gap between germline ends came to 13 bases. Germline assignment: CDR1 SGDLS and CDR2 YYNGEE. The CDR3 is 14 amino acids. This CDR3 reads CASSVAGVGGEQFF. Written as DNA, the CDR3 is TGTGCCAGCAGCGTAGCGGGAGTAGGCGGTGAGCAGTTCTTC. The whole variable domain, remainder taken from reference TRBV9 and TRBJ2-1, is DSGVTQTPKHLITATGQRVTLRCSPRSGDLSVYWYQQSLDQGLQFLIQYYNGEERAKGNILERFSAQQFPDLHSELNLSSLELGDSALYFCASSVAGVGGEQFFGPGTRLTVL.

The rearrangement uses TRBV28 and TRBJ2-7; unclear D gene. The CDR3 is 15 amino acids. Per the germline V gene, CDR1 is MDHEN and CDR2 is SYDVKM. V was pared by 5 bases and J by 0 bases, with 14 bases between. Here the CDR3 DNA reads TGTGCCAGCAGTCCGCTTGGGCGGCCCTCCTACGAGCAGTACTTC. Protein: CASSPLGRPSYEQYF.

The chain combines TRBV6-5 with TRBJ1-4, with no clear D. The ends were cut back, 8 bases at V and 8 bases at J, with 15 bases in the middle. This CDR3 contains 13 residues. Looked up from germline, CDR1 is MNHEY and CDR2 is SVGAGI. Here the CDR3 DNA reads TGTGCCAGCGTTGCTGCGTTGGGCGAAAAACTGTTTTTT. Amino acids: CASVAALGEKLFF.